This T cell receptor (beta chain) was recorded in a study of blood T cell repertoires in COVID-19. Study-wide context: Samples taken during acute and convalescent COVID-19 were collected in the United States, Italy and Spain.

Trimming removed 8 bases at V and 7 bases at J, with 10 bases between. Germline V gene sequence: CDR1 WSHSY, CDR2 SAAADI. This CDR3 contains 11 residues. The authors' processing: Amplified reference gene primers provided the basis for estimating nucleated cell counts. Method: immunoSEQ multiplex PCR; TCRdb's copy keeps in-frame clones and lacks some. The DNA was the basis for D and trimming; V, J and clone size are from that table. The data show 200,000 to 250,000 clones, approximately 78% seen once. The sequence came from a woman older than 75 with COVID-19, enrolled during active disease. This chain uses TRBV10-2 with TRBJ2-3, with a weak D call TRBD2 (5 bases). What was sequenced was peripheral blood. The CDR3 coding sequence is TGCGCCAGCTCGGTGGACTATACGCAGTATTTT. Protein sequence: CASSVDYTQYF.